A single sample is the source of the 5 T cell receptor beta chains below, sequenced in a study of T-cell memory formation after mild COVID-19. Using its own MiXCR run on the 5' RACE reads, TCRdb lists one record per CDR3 protein. The sample yields about 110,000 distinct CDR3 sequences, about a sixth seen once. Sequencing input: PBMCs or a T cell subset sorted from them (not recorded which). Receptors originate from a man between 18 and 29 years old who had mild COVID-19 (a few samples of this study predate the infection). Cell type and time point are not known.

The V gene is TRBV7-2, the J gene TRBJ1-2; 7 bases are shared with TRBD1. The CDR3 spans 14 residues. Germline V gene data show CDR1 as SGHTA and CDR2 as FQGNSA. Germline trimming cut 1 base from V and 7 bases from J; bases unmatched to any gene: 6. The CDR3 reads CASSLVGQIGGYTF. In nucleotides, the CDR3 is TGTGCCAGCAGCTTAGTGGGACAGATTGGTGGCTACACCTTC.

V is TRBV12-3 or TRBV12-4 and J is TRBJ1-6, with no clear D. CDR3 size: 13 residues. The ends were cut back, 5 bases at V and 6 bases at J, with 8 bases in the middle. DNA for the CDR3: TGTGCCAGCAGTCCAACTATTAATTCACCCCTCCACTTT. Its protein product is CASSPTINSPLHF.

The chain is built from TRBV7-2 and TRBJ2-3; no clear D. The germline CDR1 and CDR2 sequences are SGHTA and FQGNSA. The V and J ends lost 4 bases and 4 bases respectively, with 9 bases between them. The CDR3 runs 13 residues. The CDR3 spells CASSSVGADTQYF. CDR3 sequence (DNA): TGTGCCAGCAGCTCGGTGGGTGCAGATACGCAGTATTTT.

This clonotype was counted only a few times. The CDR3 loop is CASSLESRNQETQYF. The CDR3 region has the DNA TGCGCCAGCAGCTTGGAGTCAAGGAACCAAGAGACCCAGTACTTC. This chain uses TRBV5-1 with TRBJ2-5; no reliable D call. With 0 bases removed from V and 0 bases from J, the gap between germline ends came to 9 bases. Looked up from germline, CDR1 is SGHRS and CDR2 is YFSETQ. The CDR3 has 15 residues. Variable domain in full (rest from reference TRBV5-1 and TRBJ2-5): KAGVTQTPRYLIKTRGQQVTLSCSPISGHRSVSWYQQTPGQGLQFLFEYFSETQRNKGNFPGRFSGRQFSNSRSEMNVSTLELGDSALYLCASSLESRNQETQYFGPGTRLLVL.

CDR3: CASSSHPRAGGGGEQFF. CDR3 bases: TGTGCCAGCAGCTCGCATCCCCGGGCGGGGGGCGGGGGTGAGCAGTTCTTC. The chain joins TRBV7-2 to TRBJ2-1; 8 nucleotides match TRBD2. Germline V gene sequence: CDR1 SGHTA, CDR2 FQGNSA. V shed 4 bases, J shed 9 bases, and the junction held 17 bases outside the gene matches. CDR3 size: 17 residues.